These 30 T cell receptor beta chains were sequenced from one sample in a study of CD8 T cells in ankylosing spondylitis. Whole-study findings and limits: Within ankylosing spondylitis blood, a TCR beta motif made up of eight or nine highly homologous variants appeared to be characteristic.

Their recognized antigens are unknown. TCRdb reanalysed the 5' RACE reads using MiXCR and keeps one entry per CDR3 protein. This sample carries approximately 300,000 distinct CDR3 sequences, roughly 8% of them seen once, and the ten largest clones take more than 14%. Sequenced: blood, either unsorted or a sorted T cell fraction (not recorded which). The receptors derive from a male donor with ankylosing spondylitis.

This clonotype was counted a few times. The gene calls are TRBV29-1 and TRBJ2-7; TRBD1 aligns across 7 bases. V was clipped by 7 bases and J by 0 bases; unmatched bases: 6. CDR1 is SQVTM, CDR2 ANQGSEA, per germline. The CDR3 runs to 13 residues. The CDR3, as DNA: TGCAGCGCCAGGACAGGCAACTCCTACGAGCAGTACTTC. This translates into CSARTGNSYEQYF.

A few counts support this clonotype. This rearrangement joins TRBV7-8 to TRBJ2-4; 9 positions match TRBD1. The CDR3 contains 18 residues. After removal of 1 base from V and 0 bases from J, the junction contained 7 bases not matched to a gene. CDR1 and CDR2 from the germline V gene are SGHVS and FQNEAQ. The CDR3 region is CASSLVATGGEAKNIQYF. The CDR3 region has the DNA TGTGCCAGCAGCTTAGTAGCGACAGGGGGGGAAGCCAAAAACATTCAGTACTTC.

The chain carries TRBV2 and TRBJ2-7; weak D call: TRBD1 (5 bases). Trimming stripped 3 bases from V and 2 bases from J, with 8 bases between. This CDR3 is 13 amino acids long. Germline V lookup: CDR1 SNHLY, CDR2 FYNNEI. The CDR3 DNA reads as TGTGCCAGCAGTGATCAGGGAACCTACGAGCAGTACTTC. This translates into CASSDQGTYEQYF.

The rearrangement links TRBV2 to TRBJ1-1, with D tentatively TRBD1 (6 bases). The CDR3 has 14 residues. Germline V gene sequence: CDR1 SNHLY, CDR2 FYNNEI. V was clipped by 2 bases and J by 1 base, with 8 bases between them. CDR3 sequence reads: CASSELGQNTEAFF. CDR3 sequence (DNA): TGTGCCAGCAGTGAATTGGGACAGAACACTGAAGCTTTCTTT. The full variable domain, completed using reference TRBV2 and TRBJ1-1, is EPEVTQTPSHQVTQMGQEVILRCVPISNHLYFYWYRQILGQKVEFLVSFYNNEISEKSEIFDDQFSVERPDGSNFTLKIRSTKLEDSAMYFCASSELGQNTEAFFGQGTRLTVV.

The chain recombines TRBV7-2 with TRBJ2-5; 11 bases are shared with TRBD2. CDR3 size: 15 residues. V lost 5 bases to trimming and J lost 0 bases; unmatched junction nucleotides: 2. CDR1 and CDR2 from the germline V gene are SGHTA and FQGNSA. CDR3 nucleotides: TGTGCCAGCAGCCGACTAGCGGGGCACCAAGAGACCCAGTACTTC. Translating it yields CASSRLAGHQETQYF.

This clonotype was detected many times. This sequence joins TRBV7-6 and TRBJ2-1; 8 bases line up with TRBD2. Trimming cost V 2 bases and J 4 bases; bases outside gene matches: 4. The CDR3 runs 15 residues. CDR1 SGHVS and CDR2 FNYEAQ come from the germline V gene. CDR3 amino acids: CASSLLGGRYNEQFF. CDR3 nucleotides: TGTGCCAGCAGCTTACTGGGCGGGAGGTACAATGAGCAGTTCTTC.

The chain recombines TRBV5-1 with TRBJ2-1, with 9 bases fitting TRBD2. Germline trimming cut 3 bases from V and 7 bases from J; bases unmatched to any gene: 20. Germline V gene lookup returns CDR1 SGHRS and CDR2 YFSETQ. The CDR3 loop spans 19 amino acids. The CDR3 DNA reads as TGCGCCAGCAGCTACCGGGACATACGCGGGAGGGCCCATCGGAATGAGCAGTTCTTC. This sequence encodes CASSYRDIRGRAHRNEQFF.

The chain couples TRBV20-1 to TRBJ2-7, with D unresolved. The germline V gene has CDR1 DFQATT and CDR2 SNEGSKA (reference sequence). This CDR3 is built from 14 residues. V gave up 0 bases and J gave up 0 bases, with 9 bases separating them. The CDR3 here is CSARDITDSYEQYF. The CDR3 bases are TGCAGTGCTAGAGATATAACGGACTCCTACGAGCAGTACTTC.

Only a few counts were recorded for this clonotype. The V call is TRBV15, the J call TRBJ2-6; D is perhaps TRBD1 (6 bases). Deletions cut 5 bases from V and 1 base from J, with 12 bases between. Germline CDR1 LNHNV, CDR2 YYDKDF (reference sequence). The CDR3 is made up of 16 amino acids. The CDR3 reads CATSPRTVSGANVLTF. Here the CDR3 DNA reads TGTGCCACCAGCCCCCGGACAGTATCTGGGGCCAACGTCCTGACTTTC.

This clonotype was counted at least ten times. The chain couples TRBV5-1 to TRBJ2-7; 10 positions agree with TRBD2. The CDR3 sequence is 15 residues long. V shed 1 base and J 7 bases; nucleotides not matched to a gene: 8. CDR1 is SGHRS, CDR2 YFSETQ, per germline. As DNA, the CDR3 is TGCGCCAGCAGCTTGATACTAGCGGGATTTCAAGAGCAGTACTTC. Its translation: CASSLILAGFQEQYF.

This clonotype was counted only a few times. The chain joins TRBV29-1 to TRBJ2-7, with TRBD1 identical over 8 bases. Germline lookup yields CDR1 SQVTM and CDR2 ANQGSEA. The CDR3 is 11 residues long. V lost 7 bases and J lost 5; bases outside the gene matches: 4. The CDR3 region is CSADRGHEQYF. The CDR3 DNA reads TGCAGCGCCGACAGGGGCCACGAGCAGTACTTC.

This clonotype occurred a few times. This chain connects TRBV28 to TRBJ1-2; the D gene is possibly TRBD1 (5 bases). This CDR3 is built from 13 residues. Trimming stripped 11 bases from V and 10 bases from J, with 23 bases between. Germline CDR1 is MDHEN and CDR2 is SYDVKM. In DNA form, the CDR3 reads TGTGCCGGCAAGCGGGGGGGGAAGTCCGACTACACCTTC. This sequence encodes CAGKRGGKSDYTF.

The chain uses TRBV24-1 and TRBJ2-4; D is possibly TRBD1 or TRBD2 (6 bases each). Trimming pared 3 bases from V and 5 bases from J, leaving 10 bases between. The CDR3 contains 14 residues. Germline loops: CDR1 KGHDR, CDR2 SFDVKD. The CDR3 nucleotides read TGTGCCACCAGTGATGGAGGGGGGCAAAACATTCAGTACTTC. This sequence encodes CATSDGGGQNIQYF.

The chain employs TRBV4-3 and TRBJ2-3; D is uncertain. The V and J ends lost 0 bases and 4 bases respectively, with 11 bases between them. The germline V gene has CDR1 LGHNA and CDR2 YSLEER. The CDR3 sequence is 15 residues long. This chain's CDR3 is CASSQELQVADTQYF. CDR3 nucleotides: TGCGCCAGCAGCCAAGAGTTGCAGGTTGCAGATACGCAGTATTTT.

Only a few counts were recorded for this clonotype. The chain has TRBV2 and TRBJ2-3; D is perhaps TRBD1 (6 bases). The CDR3 has 11 amino acids. Per the germline V gene, CDR1 is SNHLY and CDR2 is FYNNEI. The V and J ends lost 8 bases and 6 bases respectively, with 9 bases between them. The CDR3: CASPGVDTQYF. The CDR3 DNA reads TGTGCCAGCCCAGGGGTCGATACGCAGTATTTT.

The rearrangement links TRBV2 to TRBJ2-7; unclear D gene. CDR3 length: 12 amino acids. The germline gives CDR1 SNHLY, CDR2 FYNNEI. Trimming left V 2 bases short and J 3 bases short, with 5 bases between. CDR3 sequence (DNA): TGTGCCAGCAGTGAATGGCTCTACGAGCAGTACTTC. Protein: CASSEWLYEQYF.

This clonotype was counted many times. V is TRBV29-1 and J is TRBJ2-3; D unresolved. This CDR3 region has 14 residues. Germline lookup yields CDR1 SQVTM and CDR2 ANQGSEA. Trimming removed 3 bases at V and 3 bases at J, with 13 bases between. DNA of the CDR3: TGCAGCGTTGACGTTAGACCCGGGACAGATACGCAGTATTTT. It yields the protein CSVDVRPGTDTQYF.

Turning to this clonotype: Relative to the germline gene, one junction end is altered; a read error may explain this. The chain combines TRBV19 with TRBJ1-4; tentatively, D is TRBD1 (6 bases). CDR1 LNHDA and CDR2 SQIVND come from the germline V gene (reference sequence). The CDR3 runs to 16 residues. In DNA form, the CDR3 reads TGTGCCAGTAGTATAGACCCCACGGGGGGGCGTGAAAAGCTGTTTTTT. Amino acids: CASSIDPTGGREKLFF.

The V and J genes are TRBV12-3 or TRBV12-4 and TRBJ1-6; 7 bases are a match to TRBD1. This CDR3 spans 15 amino acids. After removal of 6 bases from V and 2 bases from J, the junction contained 4 bases not matched to a gene. The CDR3: CASSRGTAYNSPLHF. The CDR3 nucleotides read TGTGCCAGCAGCCGCGGGACAGCCTATAATTCACCCCTCCACTTT.

There are a few counts of this clonotype. J is TRBJ1-1 and V is TRBV9; D gene uncertain. The CDR3 covers 13 residues. Trimming left V 0 bases short and J 3 bases short, with 6 bases between. The germline V gene has CDR1 SGDLS and CDR2 YYNGEE. This CDR3 reads CASSVAFHTEAFF. CDR3 sequence (DNA): TGTGCCAGCAGCGTAGCTTTCCACACTGAAGCTTTCTTT.

This clonotype was seen ten or more times. The chain has TRBV19 and TRBJ2-7, with TRBD1 matching 11 bases. Trimming at V came to 3 bases and at J to 1 base, leaving 2 bases not matched to a gene. This CDR3 spans 15 amino acids. Germline CDR1 LNHDA, CDR2 SQIVND (reference sequence). CDR3 sequence: CASSMGTGGSYEQYF. The CDR3 coding sequence is TGTGCCAGTAGTATGGGGACAGGGGGATCCTACGAGCAGTACTTC.

This clonotype was observed a handful of times. V gene TRBV20-1 combines with J gene TRBJ1-3; D gene unclear. Germline loops: CDR1 DFQATT, CDR2 SNEGSKA (reference sequence). V was pared by 0 bases and J by 0 bases, with 9 bases between. There are 15 residues in the CDR3. The CDR3 loop reads CSAREYGNSGNTIYF. DNA for the CDR3: TGCAGTGCTAGAGAATACGGAAACTCTGGAAACACCATATATTTT.

There are a few counts of this clonotype. The chain couples TRBV5-5 to TRBJ2-7, with unresolved D. The CDR3 is 15 amino acids. Trimming removed 3 bases from V and 3 bases from J, with 16 bases in between. Germline V gene lookup returns CDR1 SGHKS and CDR2 YYEKEE (reference sequence). CDR3 amino acids: CASSWGNIVGYEQYF. In DNA form, the CDR3 reads TGTGCCAGCAGCTGGGGAAACATTGTGGGCTACGAGCAGTACTTC.

V is TRBV6-1 and J is TRBJ2-7; TRBD2 aligns across 12 bases. The CDR3 covers 15 residues. The V segment lost 6 bases and the J segment 3 bases; nucleotides outside the gene matches: 6. Germline V gene lookup returns CDR1 MNHNS and CDR2 SASEGT. The CDR3 bases are TGTGCCAGCAGCCCGCTAGCGGGAGGGATCTACGAGCAGTACTTC. Encoded protein: CASSPLAGGIYEQYF.

This clonotype was seen repeatedly, ten times or more. V is TRBV12-3 or TRBV12-4 and J is TRBJ2-1, with 10 bases matching TRBD2. Trimming took 3 bases from V and 4 from J; bases not matched to a gene: 3. The CDR3 runs 15 residues. The CDR3 spells CASSFWTSGYNEQFF. CDR3 nucleotides: TGTGCCAGCAGTTTCTGGACTAGCGGATACAATGAGCAGTTCTTC.

This clonotype was detected only a few times. The CDR3 nucleotides read TGCAGCGTTGTGATACCGGATACGCAGTATTTT. Encoded protein: CSVVIPDTQYF. V usage is TRBV29-1 and J usage is TRBJ2-3; D remains unclear. CDR3 size: 11 residues. Trimming took 4 bases from V and 6 from J, leaving 8 bases between them. CDR1 is SQVTM and CDR2 is ANQGSEA in the germline V gene.

This clonotype was seen a handful of times. The V call is TRBV6-1, the J call TRBJ2-7; 7 positions match TRBD1. After removal of 4 bases from V and 2 bases from J, the junction contained 8 bases not matched to a gene. CDR1 is MNHNS and CDR2 is SASEGT in the germline V gene. The CDR3 runs to 15 residues. This CDR3 reads CASSGRQGVTYEQYF. CDR3 coding DNA: TGTGCCAGCAGTGGTCGACAGGGAGTTACCTACGAGCAGTACTTC.

Many counts were recorded for this clonotype. V gene TRBV20-1 combines with J gene TRBJ2-4; 7 bases are shared with TRBD2. The CDR3 extends over 15 amino acids. The trim removed 5 bases at V and 0 bases at J, leaving 7 bases unmatched. Germline CDR1 DFQATT, CDR2 SNEGSKA (reference sequence). The CDR3 DNA reads TGCAGTGCTGGGGGGGACTTTCTAGCCAAAAACATTCAGTACTTC. Translated: CSAGGDFLAKNIQYF.

In its sample, this clonotype was seen a few times. V and J are TRBV11-2 and TRBJ1-5; the D is unclear. CDR3 size: 15 residues. The germline V gene encodes CDR1 SGHAT and CDR2 FQNNGV. Deletions cut 2 bases from V and 9 bases from J, with 17 bases between. The CDR3 DNA reads TGTGCCAGCAGCTTAAATAACCAATTCGGCCTGCCCCAGCATTTT. This codes for CASSLNNQFGLPQHF.

J is TRBJ2-7 and V is TRBV6-5; possibly TRBD1 for D (6 bases). This CDR3 has 12 residues. The V end lost 6 bases, the J end lost 4 bases, and 10 bases lay between the germline ends. From germline, CDR1 is MNHEY and CDR2 SVGAGI. CDR3 bases: TGTGCCAGCAGGCAACAGGGTTACGAGCAGTACTTC. It translates to CASRQQGYEQYF.